This T cell receptor (beta chain) appears in the sequencing data of a study of cytomegalovirus exposure and HLA in healthy donors. It was with 60 Vbeta and 13 Jbeta primers that the PCR ran. The table came from immunoSEQ multiplex PCR; TCRdb's copy has only in-frame clones and leaves some out. The data contain 90,000 to 150,000 clones, less than 65% of them seen just once; the ten biggest clones take up 8% to 10%. CDR3 length: 16 residues. The germline CDR1 and CDR2 sequences are MGHDK and SYGVNS. J gave up 7 bases and V 2 bases, and 7 bases lay outside the gene matches. Whole-study findings and limits: In a later analysis, DRB1 alleles had the most associated TCRs; HLA-C alleles the fewest. It was reportedly the case that the classifier diagnosed cytomegalovirus status with high specificity and sensitivity.

Turning to this clone: The antigen remains undetermined.

This sequence originates from a man in his forties or fifties in good health and CMV-seropositive. This sequence joins TRBV25-1 and TRBJ2-1; 11 nucleotides align to TRBD2. Source material: PBMCs. This chain's CDR3 is CASSELAGGGENEQFF. CDR3 bases: TGTGCCAGCAGTGAACTAGCGGGAGGAGGGGAGAATGAGCAGTTCTTC.